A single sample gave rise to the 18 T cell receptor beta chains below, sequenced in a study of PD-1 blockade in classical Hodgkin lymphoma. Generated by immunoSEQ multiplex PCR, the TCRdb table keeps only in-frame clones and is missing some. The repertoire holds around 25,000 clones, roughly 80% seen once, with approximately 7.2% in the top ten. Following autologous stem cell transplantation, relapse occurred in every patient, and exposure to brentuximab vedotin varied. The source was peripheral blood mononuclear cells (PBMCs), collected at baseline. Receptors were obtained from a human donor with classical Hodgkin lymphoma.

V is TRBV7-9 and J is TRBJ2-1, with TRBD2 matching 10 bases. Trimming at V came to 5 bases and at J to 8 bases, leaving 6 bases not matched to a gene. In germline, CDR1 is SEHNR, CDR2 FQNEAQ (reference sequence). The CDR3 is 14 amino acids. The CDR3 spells CASSLVLAGDEQFF. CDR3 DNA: TGTGCCAGCAGCCTCGTCCTAGCGGGGGATGAGCAGTTCTTC.

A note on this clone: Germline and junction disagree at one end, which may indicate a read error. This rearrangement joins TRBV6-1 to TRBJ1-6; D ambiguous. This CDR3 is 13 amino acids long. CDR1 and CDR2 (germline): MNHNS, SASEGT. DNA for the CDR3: TGTGCCAGCAGTCCCCTTTATACTTCACCCCTCCACTTT. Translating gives CASSPLYTSPLHF.

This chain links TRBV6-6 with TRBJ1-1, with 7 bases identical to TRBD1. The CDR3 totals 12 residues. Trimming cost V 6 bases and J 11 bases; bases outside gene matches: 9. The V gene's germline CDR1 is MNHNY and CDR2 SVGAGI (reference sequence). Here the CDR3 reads CASRSGGGNAFF. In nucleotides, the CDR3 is TGTGCCAGCAGGTCGGGAGGGGGCAATGCTTTCTTT.

CDR3 coding DNA: TGTGCCAGCAGTAATGGGGGAGATACGCAGTATTTT. Translation: CASSNGGDTQYF. This sequence joins TRBV28 and TRBJ2-3; possibly TRBD1 or TRBD2 for D (5 bases each). Per the germline V gene, CDR1 is MDHEN and CDR2 is SYDVKM. The CDR3 spans 12 residues. V shed 5 bases and J shed 5 bases, with 8 bases lying between them. Using reference TRBV28 and TRBJ2-3 for the parts outside the CDR3, the full variable domain is DVKVTQSSRYLVKRTGEKVFLECVQDMDHENMFWYRQDPGLGLRLIYFSYDVKMKEKGDIPEGYSVSREKKERFSLILESASTNQTSMYLCASSNGGDTQYFGPGTRLTVL.

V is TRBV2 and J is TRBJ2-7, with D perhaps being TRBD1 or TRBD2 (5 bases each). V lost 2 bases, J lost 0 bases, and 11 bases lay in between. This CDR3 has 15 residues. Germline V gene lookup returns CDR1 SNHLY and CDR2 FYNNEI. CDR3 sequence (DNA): TGTGCCAGCAGTGAATCGGGGCCCTTCTCCTACGAGCAGTACTTC. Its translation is CASSESGPFSYEQYF.

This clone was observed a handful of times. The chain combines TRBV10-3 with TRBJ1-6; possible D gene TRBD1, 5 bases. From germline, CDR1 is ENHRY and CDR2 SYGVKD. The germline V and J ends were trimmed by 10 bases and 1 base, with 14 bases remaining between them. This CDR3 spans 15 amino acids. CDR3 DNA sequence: TGTGCCACCCAAACAGACAGTTCCTATAATTCACCCCTCCACTTT. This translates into CATQTDSSYNSPLHF.

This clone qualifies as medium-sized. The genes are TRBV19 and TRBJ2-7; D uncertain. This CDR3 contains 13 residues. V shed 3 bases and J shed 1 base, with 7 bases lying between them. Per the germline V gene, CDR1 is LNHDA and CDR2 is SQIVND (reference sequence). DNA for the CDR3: TGTGCCAGTAGTATTGACGGGTCCTACGAGCAGTACTTC. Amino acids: CASSIDGSYEQYF.

This CDR3 is CASSLLGSNQPQHF. The CDR3 DNA follows: TGTGCCAGCAGCTTGCTTGGTAGCAATCAGCCCCAGCATTTT. The chain employs TRBV5-6 and TRBJ1-5; D ambiguous. This CDR3 region has 14 residues. Germline loops: CDR1 SGHDT, CDR2 YYEEEE. Trimming took 1 base from V and 0 from J, leaving 5 bases between them.

The CDR3 DNA follows: TGTGCCAGCAGTTTAACTGCCAGCTACGAGCAGTACTTC. Translation gives CASSLTASYEQYF. V is TRBV28 and J is TRBJ2-7; no clear D gene. This CDR3 is 13 amino acids long. Germline V CDR1 and CDR2: MDHEN, SYDVKM. V lost 2 bases and J lost 3, with 8 bases in between.

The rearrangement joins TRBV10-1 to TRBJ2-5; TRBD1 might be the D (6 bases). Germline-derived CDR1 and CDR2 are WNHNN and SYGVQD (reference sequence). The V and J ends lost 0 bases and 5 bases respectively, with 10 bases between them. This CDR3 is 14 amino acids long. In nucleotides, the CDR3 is TGCGCCAGCAGTGAGTCTGGGGGCCGGGAGACCCAGTACTTC. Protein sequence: CASSESGGRETQYF.

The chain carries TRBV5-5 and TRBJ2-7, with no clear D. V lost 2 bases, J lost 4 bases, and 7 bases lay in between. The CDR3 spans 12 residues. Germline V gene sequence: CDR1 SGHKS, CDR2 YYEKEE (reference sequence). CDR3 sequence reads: CASSLKGYEQYF. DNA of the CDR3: TGTGCCAGCAGCTTAAAAGGATACGAGCAGTACTTC. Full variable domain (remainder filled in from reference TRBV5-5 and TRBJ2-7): DAGVTQSPTHLIKTRGQQVTLRCSPISGHKSVSWYQQVLGQGPQFIFQYYEKEERGRGNFPDRFSARQFPNYSSELNVNALLLGDSALYLCASSLKGYEQYFGPGTRLTVT.

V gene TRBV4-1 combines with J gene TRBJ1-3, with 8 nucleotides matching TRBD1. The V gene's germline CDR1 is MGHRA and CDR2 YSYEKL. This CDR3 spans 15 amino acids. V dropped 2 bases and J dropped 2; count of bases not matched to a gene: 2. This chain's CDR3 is CASSQQDRAGNTIYF. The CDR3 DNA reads TGCGCCAGCAGCCAACAGGACAGGGCTGGAAACACCATATATTTT.

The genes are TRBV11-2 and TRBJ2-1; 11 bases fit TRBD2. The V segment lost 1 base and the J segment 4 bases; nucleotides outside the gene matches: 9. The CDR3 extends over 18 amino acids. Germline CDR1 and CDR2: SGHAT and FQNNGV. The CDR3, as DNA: TGTGCCAGCAGCTTAGGTAGCGGGGGGGTAGGCAGGTACAATGAGCAGTTCTTC. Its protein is CASSLGSGGVGRYNEQFF.

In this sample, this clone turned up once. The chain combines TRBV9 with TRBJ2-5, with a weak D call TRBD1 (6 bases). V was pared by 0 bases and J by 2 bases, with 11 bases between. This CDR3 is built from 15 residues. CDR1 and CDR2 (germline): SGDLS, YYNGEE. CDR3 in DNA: TGTGCCAGCAGCGTAGGACAGGATCTACAAGAGACCCAGTACTTC. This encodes CASSVGQDLQETQYF.

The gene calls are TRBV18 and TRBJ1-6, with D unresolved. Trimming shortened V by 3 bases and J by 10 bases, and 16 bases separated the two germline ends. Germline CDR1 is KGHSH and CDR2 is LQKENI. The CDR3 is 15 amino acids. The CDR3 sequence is CASSPELGKGSPLHF. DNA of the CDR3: TGTGCCAGCTCACCGGAATTGGGGAAGGGATCACCCCTCCACTTT.

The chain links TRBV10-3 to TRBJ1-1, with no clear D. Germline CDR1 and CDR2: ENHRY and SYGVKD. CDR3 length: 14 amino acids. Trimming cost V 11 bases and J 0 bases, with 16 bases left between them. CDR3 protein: CAHRALGVNTEAFF. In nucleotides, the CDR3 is TGTGCCCATCGGGCTCTTGGGGTGAACACTGAAGCTTTCTTT.

The CDR3 here is CASSLVGAVGEQYF. The CDR3 nucleotides are TGTGCCAGCAGCTTAGTGGGAGCTGTTGGCGAGCAGTACTTC. V gene TRBV7-9 combines with J gene TRBJ2-7; possibly TRBD2 for D (5 bases). Germline CDR1 is SEHNR and CDR2 is FQNEAQ (reference sequence). The V and J ends lost 1 base and 6 bases respectively, with 13 bases between them. The CDR3 contains 14 residues. The full variable domain, in which reference TRBV7-9 and TRBJ2-7 provide the parts outside the CDR3, is DTGVSQNPRHKITKRGQNVTFRCDPISEHNRLYWYRQTLGQGPEFLTYFQNEAQLEKSRLLSDRFSAERPKGSFSTLEIQRTEQGDSAMYLCASSLVGAVGEQYFGPGTRLTVT.

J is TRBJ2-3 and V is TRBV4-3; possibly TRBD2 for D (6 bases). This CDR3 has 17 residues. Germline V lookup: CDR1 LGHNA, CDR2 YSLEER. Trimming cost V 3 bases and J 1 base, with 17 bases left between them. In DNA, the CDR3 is TGCGCCAGCAGCCATGGGTTTTGGGAGCGGGGCACAGATACGCAGTATTTT. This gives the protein CASSHGFWERGTDTQYF.